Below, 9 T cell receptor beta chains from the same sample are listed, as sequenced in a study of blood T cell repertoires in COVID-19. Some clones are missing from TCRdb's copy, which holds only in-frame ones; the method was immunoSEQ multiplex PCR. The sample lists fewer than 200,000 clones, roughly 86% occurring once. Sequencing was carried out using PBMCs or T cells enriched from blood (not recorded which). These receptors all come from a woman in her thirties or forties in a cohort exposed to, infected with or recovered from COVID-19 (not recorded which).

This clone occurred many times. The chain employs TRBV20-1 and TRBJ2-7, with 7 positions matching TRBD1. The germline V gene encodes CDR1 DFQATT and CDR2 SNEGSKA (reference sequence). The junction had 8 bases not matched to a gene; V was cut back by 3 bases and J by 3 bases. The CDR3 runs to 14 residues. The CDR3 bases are TGCAGTGCTAGTACAGGGGAAGAAATCTACGAGCAGTACTTC. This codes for CSASTGEEIYEQYF.

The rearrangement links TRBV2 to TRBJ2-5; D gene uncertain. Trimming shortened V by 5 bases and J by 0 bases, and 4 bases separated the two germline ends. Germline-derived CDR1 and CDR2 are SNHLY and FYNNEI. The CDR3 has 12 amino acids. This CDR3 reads CASSTDQETQYF. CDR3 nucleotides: TGTGCCAGCAGTACAGACCAAGAGACCCAGTACTTC.

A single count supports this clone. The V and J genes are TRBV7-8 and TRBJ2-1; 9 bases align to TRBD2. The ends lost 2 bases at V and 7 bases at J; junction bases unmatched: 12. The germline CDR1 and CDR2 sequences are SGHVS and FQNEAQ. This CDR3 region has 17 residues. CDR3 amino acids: CASSLLYRRTSENEQFF. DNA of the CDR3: TGTGCCAGCAGCTTATTGTATCGAAGGACTAGCGAAAATGAGCAGTTCTTC.

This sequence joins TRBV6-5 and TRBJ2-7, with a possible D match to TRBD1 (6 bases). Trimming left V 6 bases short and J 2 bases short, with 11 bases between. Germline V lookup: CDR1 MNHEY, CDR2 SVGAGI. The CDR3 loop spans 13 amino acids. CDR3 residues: CASSKQGTYEQYF. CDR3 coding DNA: TGTGCCAGCAGCAAACAGGGAACCTACGAGCAGTACTTC.

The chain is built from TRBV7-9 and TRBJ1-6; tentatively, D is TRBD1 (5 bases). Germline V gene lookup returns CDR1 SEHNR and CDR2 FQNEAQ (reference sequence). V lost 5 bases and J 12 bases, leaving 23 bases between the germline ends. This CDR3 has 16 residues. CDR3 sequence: CASSPTEAGRGRPLHF. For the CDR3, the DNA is TGTGCCAGCAGCCCCACTGAGGCAGGGAGGGGAAGACCCCTCCACTTT.

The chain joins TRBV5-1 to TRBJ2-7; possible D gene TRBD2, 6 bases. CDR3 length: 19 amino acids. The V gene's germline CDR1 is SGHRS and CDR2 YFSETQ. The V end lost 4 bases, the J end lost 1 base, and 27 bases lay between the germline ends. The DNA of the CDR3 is TGCGCCAGCAGCGGTACCGGGACGGCGGACCCGGGAGCTTCCTACGAGCAGTACTTC. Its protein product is CASSGTGTADPGASYEQYF.

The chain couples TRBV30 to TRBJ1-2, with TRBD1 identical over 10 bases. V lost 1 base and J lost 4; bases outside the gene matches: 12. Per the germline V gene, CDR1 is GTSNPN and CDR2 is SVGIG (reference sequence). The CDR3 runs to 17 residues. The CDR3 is CAWSASTRDRGLYGYTF. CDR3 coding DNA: TGTGCCTGGAGTGCTTCAACCCGGGACAGGGGCCTCTATGGCTACACCTTC.

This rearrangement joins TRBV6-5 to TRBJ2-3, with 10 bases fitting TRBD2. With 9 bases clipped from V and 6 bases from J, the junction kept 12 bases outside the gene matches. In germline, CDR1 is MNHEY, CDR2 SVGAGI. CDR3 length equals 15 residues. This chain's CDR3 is CASTPGLANRDTQYF. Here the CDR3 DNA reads TGTGCCAGTACTCCGGGACTAGCGAACCGGGATACGCAGTATTTT.

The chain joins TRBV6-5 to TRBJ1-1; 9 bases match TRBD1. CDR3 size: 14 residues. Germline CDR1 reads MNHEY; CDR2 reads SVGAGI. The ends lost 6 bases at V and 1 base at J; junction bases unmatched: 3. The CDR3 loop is CASSGQGRNTEAFF. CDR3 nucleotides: TGTGCCAGCAGCGGACAGGGGCGGAACACTGAAGCTTTCTTT.